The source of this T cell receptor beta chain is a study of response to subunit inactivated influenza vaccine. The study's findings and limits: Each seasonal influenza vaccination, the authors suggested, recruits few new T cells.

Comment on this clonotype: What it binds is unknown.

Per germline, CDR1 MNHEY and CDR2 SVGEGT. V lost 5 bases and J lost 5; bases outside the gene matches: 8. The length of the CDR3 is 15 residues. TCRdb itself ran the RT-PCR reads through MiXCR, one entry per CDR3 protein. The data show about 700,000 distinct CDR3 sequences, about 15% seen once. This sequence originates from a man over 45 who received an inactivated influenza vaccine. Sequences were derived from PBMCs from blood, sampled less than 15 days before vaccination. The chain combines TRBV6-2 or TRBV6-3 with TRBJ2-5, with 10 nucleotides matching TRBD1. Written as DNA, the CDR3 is TGTGCCAGCAGTCGTGCGACAGGGGGCGTTGAGACCCAGTACTTC. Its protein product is CASSRATGGVETQYF.